One and the same sample provided the 13 T cell receptor beta chains below, sequenced in a study of blood T cells in healthy people across ages. Through a sample-barcoded 5' primer and a J-beta primer mix, a second PCR was run for roughly 6 to 12 cycles. One entry per CDR3 protein, called by TCRdb with MiXCR from the 5' RACE reads. The data contain over 600,000 distinct CDR3 sequences, more than 50% of them singletons. Sequenced input: blood. The receptors here all came from a man aged 40-49 years in good health.

The chain is built from TRBV7-2 and TRBJ2-1; no clear D. Germline V gene data show CDR1 as SGHTA and CDR2 as FQGNSA. The CDR3 extends over 14 amino acids. Trimming removed 1 base from V and 7 bases from J, with 11 bases in between. The CDR3 sequence: CASSLVGSKNEQFF. The CDR3 DNA follows: TGTGCCAGCAGCTTAGTGGGTAGCAAGAATGAGCAGTTCTTC.

This rearrangement joins TRBV5-6 to TRBJ2-5, with 7 bases aligning to TRBD1. Germline V gene data show CDR1 as SGHDT and CDR2 as YYEEEE. CDR3 length equals 17 residues. With 5 bases clipped from V and 1 base from J, the junction kept 14 bases outside the gene matches. The chain's CDR3 is CASRIERWRTGQETQYF. CDR3 nucleotides: TGTGCCAGCAGGATCGAACGTTGGAGGACAGGCCAAGAGACCCAGTACTTC.

This clonotype was picked up one time. The chain joins TRBV5-1 to TRBJ1-1, with D uncertain. The germline CDR1 and CDR2 sequences are SGHRS and YFSETQ. The CDR3 is made up of 14 amino acids. V lost 4 bases to trimming and J lost 4 bases, with 14 bases between them. The CDR3 loop is CASSPTQRLTEAFF. DNA of the CDR3: TGCGCCAGCAGCCCTACGCAACGACTCACTGAAGCTTTCTTT.

The V and J genes are TRBV10-3 and TRBJ2-5, with 7 bases lining up with TRBD1. Germline V gene data show CDR1 as ENHRY and CDR2 as SYGVKD. V lost 2 bases and J lost 7; bases outside the gene matches: 4. There are 13 residues in the CDR3. CDR3 residues: CAISEDRTGTQYF. The CDR3 coding sequence is TGTGCCATCAGTGAGGACCGGACAGGGACCCAGTACTTC.

The chain recombines TRBV24-1 with TRBJ2-1, with D unresolved. The CDR3 runs to 11 residues. With 5 bases removed from V and 3 bases from J, the gap between germline ends came to 1 base. The germline gives CDR1 KGHDR, CDR2 SFDVKD. The CDR3 is CATSVYNEQFF. The DNA for the CDR3 is TGTGCCACCAGTGTCTACAATGAGCAGTTCTTC.

This clonotype occurred once. One end of the junction does not line up with germline, which may come from a read error. CDR3 in amino acids: CGAKPGANVLTF. The CDR3 nucleotides read TGCGGTGCTAAACCTGGGGCCAACGTCCTGACTTTC. V and J are TRBV20-1 and TRBJ2-6; no clear D. CDR3 length: 12 amino acids. The germline CDR1 and CDR2 sequences are DFQATT and SNEGSKA (reference sequence).

The chain carries TRBV29-1 and TRBJ2-1, with 12 bases identical to TRBD2. V gave up 4 bases and J gave up 8 bases; unmatched junction bases: 3. This CDR3 region has 13 residues. Germline CDR1 is SQVTM and CDR2 is ANQGSEA. Here the CDR3 reads CSVVTSGSDEQFF. In DNA form, the CDR3 reads TGCAGCGTTGTGACTAGCGGGAGCGATGAGCAGTTCTTC.

This clonotype has more than one count but fewer than ten. The chain recombines TRBV28 with TRBJ2-7; 9 bases align to TRBD1. CDR3 size: 14 residues. With V trimmed by 6 bases and J by 6 bases, 9 bases remained unmatched. CDR1 and CDR2 (germline): MDHEN, SYDVKM. The CDR3 bases are TGTGCCAGCAGACGGACAGGGGAGGCCTGCGAGCAGTACTTC. It is translated as CASRRTGEACEQYF.

The chain couples TRBV20-1 to TRBJ2-4, with D possibly being TRBD1 or TRBD2 (5 bases each). The V end was cut by 1 base, the J end by 7 bases, with 11 bases between. This CDR3 is built from 13 residues. The germline V gene encodes CDR1 DFQATT and CDR2 SNEGSKA (reference sequence). CDR3 DNA sequence: TGCAGTGCTAGAGTCTCCAGGGAGAACATTCAGTACTTC. Its translation: CSARVSRENIQYF.

The chain uses TRBV27 and TRBJ2-7; perhaps TRBD2 as D (6 bases). V was trimmed by 2 bases and J by 3 bases, leaving 11 bases between them. CDR1 is MNHEY, CDR2 SMNVEV, per germline (reference sequence). The CDR3 totals 14 residues. CDR3 protein: CASSLTGAFYEQYF. CDR3 sequence (DNA): TGTGCCAGCAGTTTAACGGGAGCTTTCTACGAGCAGTACTTC.

The chain employs TRBV6-1 and TRBJ2-3; possible D gene TRBD2, 5 bases. V dropped 6 bases and J dropped 3 bases, with 16 bases sitting between them. CDR1 is MNHNS and CDR2 is SASEGT in the germline V gene. This CDR3 region has 15 residues. CDR3: CASRRVSQSTDTQYF. CDR3 nucleotides: TGTGCCAGCAGGAGGGTGTCGCAGTCGACAGATACGCAGTATTTT.

The genes are TRBV12-3 or TRBV12-4 and TRBJ2-7; D possibly matches TRBD1 or TRBD2 (5 bases each). Trimming shortened V by 6 bases and J by 5 bases, and 17 bases separated the two germline ends. This CDR3 has 14 residues. The chain's CDR3 is CASSSSRGAHEQYF. In DNA, the CDR3 is TGTGCCAGCAGCTCGTCTCGAGGGGCCCACGAGCAGTACTTC.

The gene calls are TRBV15 and TRBJ2-3; D is perhaps TRBD1 (5 bases). The CDR3 has 13 residues. The germline V and J ends were trimmed by 3 bases and 5 bases, with 9 bases remaining between them. Germline-derived CDR1 and CDR2 are LNHNV and YYDKDF (reference sequence). CDR3 sequence (DNA): TGTGCCACCAGCAGGGGTACAGGAGATACGCAGTATTTT. Its protein is CATSRGTGDTQYF.